This T cell receptor (beta chain) was identified in a study of blood T cell repertoires in COVID-19. Germline values: CDR1 MNHEY, CDR2 SVGEGT. The length of the CDR3 is 18 residues. The V and J ends lost 3 bases and 1 base, in that order; junction bases with no gene match: 10. Some clones are missing from TCRdb's copy, which holds only in-frame ones; the method was immunoSEQ multiplex PCR. The table shows 240,000 or so clones, with about four fifths occurring only once. The chain combines TRBV6-2 or TRBV6-3 with TRBJ2-2; TRBD1 matches at 8 bases. This TCR came from a woman aged 18-29 years with acute or convalescent COVID-19. The specimen was peripheral blood. CDR3: CASSYEQGATQNTGELFF. CDR3 sequence (DNA): TGTGCCAGCAGTTATGAGCAGGGGGCGACCCAGAACACCGGGGAGCTGTTTTTT.